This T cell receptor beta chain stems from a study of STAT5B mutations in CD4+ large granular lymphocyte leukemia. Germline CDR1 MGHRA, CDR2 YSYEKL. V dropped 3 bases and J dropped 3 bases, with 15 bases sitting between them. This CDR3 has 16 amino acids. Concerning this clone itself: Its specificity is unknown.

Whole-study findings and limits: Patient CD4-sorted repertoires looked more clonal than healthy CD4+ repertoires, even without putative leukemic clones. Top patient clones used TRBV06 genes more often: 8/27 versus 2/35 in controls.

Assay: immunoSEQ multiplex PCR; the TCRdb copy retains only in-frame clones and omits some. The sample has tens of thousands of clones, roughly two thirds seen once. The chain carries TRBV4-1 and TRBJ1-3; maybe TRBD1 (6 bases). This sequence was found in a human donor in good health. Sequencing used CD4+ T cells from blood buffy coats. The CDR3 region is CASSQMGHPLGNTIYF. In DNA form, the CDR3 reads TGCGCCAGCAGCCAGATGGGACACCCTCTTGGAAACACCATATATTTT.